The clone carrying this T cell receptor beta chain was seen just once. Using immunoSEQ multiplex PCR, the repertoire was profiled, and TCRdb retains in-frame clones only, with some absent. The sample lists 60,000 to 75,000 clones; about 85% were seen once. Germline loops: CDR1 SQVTM, CDR2 ANQGSEA. Trimming cost V 6 bases and J 11 bases, with 17 bases left between them. The CDR3 runs to 12 residues. This sample was included in a study of blood T cell repertoires in COVID-19. Overall study: T cells, B-cell-depleted T cells, or PBMCs provided the cDNA or gDNA that served as material.

This sequence joins TRBV29-1 and TRBJ2-4; D may be TRBD1 (5 bases). Sequencing used peripheral blood. The source is a woman in her forties or fifties with COVID-19, enrolled during active disease. The CDR3, as DNA: TGCAGCGTGAAGCCAGGGCCCCACCTTCAGTACTTC. It specifies CSVKPGPHLQYF.